A single sample is the source of the 9 T cell receptor beta chains below, sequenced in a study of graft-versus-host responses after intestinal transplantation. For these receptors, no antigen is known. Clones were read by immunoSEQ multiplex PCR, and TCRdb kept only the in-frame ones, dropping some. This table holds 100,000 to 120,000 clones, around 93% found once. This material consisted of unstimulated CD8+ T cells sorted from spleen or lymph node cells, taken before intestinal transplant. These receptor sequences come from a human donor who received an intestinal transplant.

This sequence joins TRBV6-5 and TRBJ2-7; 9 bases are shared with TRBD1. This CDR3 has 14 amino acids. Germline trimming cut 6 bases from V and 7 bases from J; bases unmatched to any gene: 10. In germline, CDR1 is MNHEY, CDR2 SVGAGI. The DNA for the CDR3 is TGTGCCAGCAGGGACGGGACAGGGCTCCGGGAGCAGTACTTC. Protein: CASRDGTGLREQYF.

The chain links TRBV19 to TRBJ1-5, with TRBD1 matching 9 bases. The junction had 2 bases not matched to a gene; V was cut back by 3 bases and J by 2 bases. CDR1 LNHDA and CDR2 SQIVND come from the germline V gene (reference sequence). The CDR3 spans 15 residues. The CDR3 spells CASSMGTGRNQPQHF. Here the CDR3 DNA reads TGTGCCAGTAGTATGGGGACAGGGCGCAATCAGCCCCAGCATTTT. The full variable domain, in which reference TRBV19 and TRBJ1-5 provide the parts outside the CDR3, is DGGITQSPKYLFRKEGQNVTLSCEQNLNHDAMYWYRQDPGQGLRLIYYSQIVNDFQKGDIAEGYSVSREKKESFPLTVTSAQKNPTAFYLCASSMGTGRNQPQHFGDGTRLSIL.

This chain connects TRBV19 to TRBJ1-1; 8 bases match TRBD1. V shed 4 bases and J 6 bases; nucleotides not matched to a gene: 10. CDR1 LNHDA and CDR2 SQIVND come from the germline V gene (reference sequence). This CDR3 spans 15 amino acids. The DNA for the CDR3 is TGTGCCAGTAGTACCTGGACAGGGAGGGGACCTGAAGCTTTCTTT. It is translated as CASSTWTGRGPEAFF.

This chain uses TRBV19 with TRBJ1-2; a weak D match, TRBD1 (6 bases). CDR1 LNHDA and CDR2 SQIVND come from the germline V gene (reference sequence). This CDR3 spans 16 amino acids. Trimming shortened V by 5 bases and J by 4 bases, and 20 bases separated the two germline ends. The CDR3 here is CASSVRSQGTGYGYTF. DNA of the CDR3: TGTGCCAGTAGTGTCCGCAGTCAGGGGACTGGCTATGGCTACACCTTC.

The chain joins TRBV5-6 to TRBJ2-7, with unresolved D. The CDR3 loop spans 11 amino acids. CDR1 is SGHDT and CDR2 is YYEEEE in the germline V gene. V lost 2 bases to trimming and J lost 0 bases, with 0 bases between them. For the CDR3, the DNA is TGTGCCAGCAGCTTCTCCTACGAGCAGTACTTC. Translated: CASSFSYEQYF.

This clone has a handful of counts. The chain links TRBV19 to TRBJ2-7; D gene uncertain. The CDR3 spans 14 residues. Germline V CDR1 and CDR2: LNHDA, SQIVND (reference sequence). Trimming removed 3 bases from V and 3 bases from J, with 12 bases in between. The CDR3 DNA follows: TGTGCCAGTAGTATGAACAGCCAGTACTACGAGCAGTACTTC. Protein sequence: CASSMNSQYYEQYF.

The rearrangement links TRBV2 to TRBJ2-5, with D uncertain. The length of the CDR3 is 15 residues. Trimming left V 0 bases short and J 2 bases short, with 10 bases between. Per the germline V gene, CDR1 is SNHLY and CDR2 is FYNNEI. The DNA for the CDR3 is TGTGCCAGCAGTGAAGCCCCGGACGGGCAAGAGACCCAGTACTTC. Protein sequence: CASSEAPDGQETQYF. The full variable domain, with the rest looked up from reference TRBV2 and TRBJ2-5, is EPEVTQTPSHQVTQMGQEVILRCVPISNHLYFYWYRQILGQKVEFLVSFYNNEISEKSEIFDDQFSVERPDGSNFTLKIRSTKLEDSAMYFCASSEAPDGQETQYFGPGTRLLVL.

V usage is TRBV7-8 and J usage is TRBJ2-7; either TRBD1 or TRBD2 may fit D (5 bases each). The CDR3 has 12 residues. CDR1 SGHVS and CDR2 FQNEAQ come from the germline V gene. Trimming took 5 bases from V and 6 from J, leaving 11 bases between them. This chain's CDR3 is CASSRGETEQYF. The CDR3 region has the DNA TGTGCCAGCAGCCGAGGGGAAACCGAGCAGTACTTC.

This clone was recorded once. DNA of the CDR3: TGTGCCAGCAGCCCCCCCAGCGGGGACAGAAGCTACGAGCAGTACTTC. Translating gives CASSPPSGDRSYEQYF. V is TRBV7-9 and J is TRBJ2-7; D possibly uses TRBD1 or TRBD2 (7 bases each). The germline CDR1 and CDR2 sequences are SEHNR and FQNEAQ (reference sequence). CDR3 length: 16 amino acids. Trimming shortened V by 5 bases and J by 3 bases, and 20 bases separated the two germline ends.